This TCR beta chain was recovered during a study of T cells in women clearing cervical HPV infection. Regarding the study as a whole: CIN3+ cases had significantly higher TCR repertoire richness than controls, but evenness did not differ.

Trimming shortened V by 2 bases and J by 6 bases, and 14 bases separated the two germline ends. The germline V gene has CDR1 SEHNR and CDR2 FQNEAQ (reference sequence). CDR3 size: 15 residues. Details on this clone: The antigen is unknown. The CDR3 end is not reached by the read, which stops 3 residues before it; the germline J gene fills it in.

Clones were read by immunoSEQ multiplex PCR, and TCRdb kept only the in-frame ones, dropping some. The sample has 45,000 to 55,000 clones. The chain joins TRBV7-9 to TRBJ2-1, with D possibly matching TRBD2 (6 bases). Sequenced sample: blood buffy coat. The clonotype comes from a woman aged 18-69 years with a cervical HPV16 infection that either progressed to CIN3+ or cleared (not recorded which). CDR3 DNA, as far as it was read: TGTGCCAGCAGCTTAAGGGGCGGGGAAGTCAATGAG. It specifies CASSLRGGEVNE. The full CDR3 reads CASSLRGGEVNEQFF.